The text below deals with one T cell receptor (beta chain). The data stem from a study of technical replicates of blood from a handful of donors. Repertoires were generated with immunoSEQ multiplex PCR, while TCRdb's copy carries only in-frame clones and drops some. The sample lists 9,500 to 15,000 clones, almost 80% seen once, with roughly 15% in the top ten. This receptor was identified in a human donor in good health. The sample taken for sequencing was PBMCs.

CDR3 in amino acids: CASSSSGSGNTGELFF. In DNA, the CDR3 is TGCGCCAGCAGTTCTAGCGGGAGCGGGAACACCGGGGAGCTGTTTTTT. The V and J genes are TRBV5-1 and TRBJ2-2; 10 positions agree with TRBD2. Trimming took 5 bases from V and 1 from J; bases not matched to a gene: 5. The CDR3 sequence is 16 residues long. CDR1 SGHRS and CDR2 YFSETQ come from the germline V gene.